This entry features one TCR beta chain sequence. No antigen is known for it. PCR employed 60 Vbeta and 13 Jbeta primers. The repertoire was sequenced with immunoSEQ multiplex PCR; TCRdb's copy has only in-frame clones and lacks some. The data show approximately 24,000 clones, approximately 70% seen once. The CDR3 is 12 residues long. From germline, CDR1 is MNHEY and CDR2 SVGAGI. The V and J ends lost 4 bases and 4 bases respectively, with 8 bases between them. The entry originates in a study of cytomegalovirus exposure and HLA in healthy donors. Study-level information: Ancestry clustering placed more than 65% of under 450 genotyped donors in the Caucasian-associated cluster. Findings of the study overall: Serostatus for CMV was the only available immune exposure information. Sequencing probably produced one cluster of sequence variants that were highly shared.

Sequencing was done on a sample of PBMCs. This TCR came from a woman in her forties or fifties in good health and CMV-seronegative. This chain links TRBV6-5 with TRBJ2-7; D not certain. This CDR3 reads CASSSELYEQYF. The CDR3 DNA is TGTGCCAGCAGTTCCGAGTTATACGAGCAGTACTTC.